These T cell receptor beta chains were read from a single sample in a study of T cell responses to AZD1222 COVID-19 vaccine. Measured with immunoSEQ multiplex PCR; TCRdb has only the in-frame clones, and not every one. The sample holds about 140,000 clones, approximately 90% seen once. The sample consisted of peripheral blood, taken 28 days after the second AZD1222 dose. These receptors came from an adult who received the AZD1222 COVID-19 vaccine. The CDR3 runs from the conserved cysteine through the conserved F or W. The D gene is left open where the match is weak. Size values are once, few and many counts, or a class for expanded clones, and some rows have none.

J gene	V gene	D gene	CDR3 length	clone size	CDR3 protein	CDR3 DNA
TRBJ1-1	TRBV11-2	NA	16	NA	CASRFPQGEQNTEAFF	TGTGCCAGCAGATTCCCACAGGGTGAGCAGAACACTGAAGCTTTCTTT
TRBJ2-1	TRBV10-1	TRBD2	16	NA	CASSQGLAGVRYEQFF	TGCGCCAGCAGTCAAGGACTAGCGGGAGTACGGTATGAGCAGTTCTTC
TRBJ1-4	TRBV20-1	NA	11	NA	CSAGEGEKLFF	TGCAGTGCTGGAGAAGGTGAAAAACTGTTTTTT
TRBJ2-3	TRBV28	TRBD2	18	once	CASSLSPGLGSLTDTQYF	TGTGCCAGCAGTTTATCCCCGGGACTAGGGAGCCTCACAGATACGCAGTATTTT
TRBJ2-2	TRBV3-1/TRBV3-2	NA	13	NA	CASSRIRSGELFF	TGTGCCAGCAGTCGGATTAGGTCCGGGGAGCTGTTTTTT
TRBJ2-1	TRBV6-2/TRBV6-3	NA	12	NA	CASSRNDGVPFF	TGTGCCAGCAGCCGCAACGACGGGGTCCCGTTCTTC
TRBJ1-5	TRBV2	NA	13	NA	CASTAAEGQPQHF	TGTGCCAGCACGGCAGCTGAAGGGCAGCCCCAGCATTTT
TRBJ1-5	TRBV2	NA	14	NA	CASSPGHSNQPQHF	TGTGCCAGCAGCCCGGGACATAGCAATCAGCCCCAGCATTTT
TRBJ1-6	TRBV2	NA	14	NA	CASSGGQINSPLHF	TGTGCCAGCAGTGGAGGACAGATTAATTCACCCCTCCACTTT
TRBJ1-2	TRBV7-5	NA	16	NA	CARTRTGLGLGYGYTF	TGTGCCAGAACCCGGACGGGCCTTGGGCTCGGCTATGGCTACACCTTC
TRBJ1-4	TRBV4-1	TRBD1	14	few	CASSQGGDRAGLFF	TGCGCCAGCAGCCAAGGAGGTGACAGGGCTGGACTGTTTTTT
TRBJ2-2	TRBV6-5	TRBD1	16	once	CASSYSSGGNTGELFF	TGTGCCAGCAGTTACTCTTCAGGGGGTAACACCGGGGAGCTGTTTTTT
TRBJ1-4	TRBV7-6	TRBD1	16	once	CASSSLTGETNEKLFF	TGTGCCAGCAGCTCCCTAACAGGGGAAACTAATGAAAAACTGTTTTTT
TRBJ2-5	TRBV6-4	NA	15	NA	CASSEAGVEVETQYF	TGTGCCAGCAGTGAGGCAGGGGTAGAAGTCGAGACCCAGTACTTC
TRBJ1-2	TRBV4-3	NA	15	NA	CASSQSLGDAYGYTF	TGCGCCAGCAGCCAGTCCCTGGGGGACGCCTATGGCTACACCTTC
TRBJ1-3	TRBV19	NA	11	once	CASTMDTSYSF	TGTGCCAGTACCATGGACACTTCCTATTCCTTT
TRBJ2-5	TRBV27	TRBD1	12	NA	CASRGQGETQYF	TGTGCCAGCAGGGGACAGGGGGAGACCCAGTACTTC
TRBJ2-6	TRBV18	NA	15	NA	CASSRGNSGANVLTF	TGTGCCAGCTCACGGGGCAACTCTGGGGCCAACGTCCTGACTTTC
TRBJ2-1	TRBV7-2	TRBD1	14	NA	CASRSGGTYNEQFF	TGTGCCAGCAGGTCAGGGGGCACCTACAATGAGCAGTTCTTC
TRBJ1-5	TRBV9	TRBD1	16	NA	CASSARGDSGGQPQHF	TGTGCCAGCAGCGCACGCGGGGACAGCGGGGGACAGCCCCAGCATTTT
TRBJ1-2	TRBV11-1	TRBD1	14	NA	CASSSRQGDYGYTF	TGTGCCAGCAGCTCCCGACAGGGTGACTATGGCTACACCTTC
TRBJ2-3	TRBV29-1	NA	12	NA	CSVEQSTDTQYF	TGCAGCGTTGAACAAAGCACAGATACGCAGTATTTT